These T cell receptor beta chains were read from a single sample in a study of blood T cell repertoires in COVID-19. TCRdb keeps only in-frame clones here, not all; method: immunoSEQ multiplex PCR. Of approximately 280,000 clones listed, around 89% are singletons. The sequenced material came from PBMCs or T cells enriched from blood (not recorded which). The receptor set was obtained from a woman aged 18-29 years with acute COVID-19. Both conserved end residues are part of each CDR3. The D gene is left open where the match is weak. Part of the rows lack a size; the others show once, few, many or a class for expanded clones.

d_gene: TRBD2; j_gene: TRBJ2-7; abundance: once; v_gene: TRBV7-6; CDR3nt: TGTGCCAGCAGCTCCGGACTAGCGGATATGCACTACGAGCAGTACTTC; CDR3aa: CASSSGLADMHYEQYF
d_gene: NA; j_gene: TRBJ1-5; abundance: NA; v_gene: TRBV28; CDR3nt: TGTGCCAGCAGACGAGACAGGAAAAATCAGCCCCAGCATTTT; CDR3aa: CASRRDRKNQPQHF
d_gene: NA; j_gene: TRBJ2-7; abundance: NA; v_gene: TRBV4-3; CDR3nt: TGCGCCAGCAGCCAAGATCCAGTGGGGGGATACGAGCAGTACTTC; CDR3aa: CASSQDPVGGYEQYF
d_gene: NA; j_gene: TRBJ2-7; abundance: NA; v_gene: TRBV5-1; CDR3nt: TGCGCCAGCAGCTTGGACAACAGCTACGAGCAGTACTTC; CDR3aa: CASSLDNSYEQYF
d_gene: NA; j_gene: TRBJ2-7; abundance: NA; v_gene: TRBV27; CDR3nt: TGTGCCAGCAGTTTTTGGGGGCTCGGGGAGGGGCGCGACGAGCAGTACTTC; CDR3aa: CASSFWGLGEGRDEQYF
d_gene: NA; j_gene: TRBJ1-6; abundance: NA; v_gene: TRBV12-2; CDR3nt: TGTGCAAGTCGCTCAGGGAATTCACCCCTCCACTTT; CDR3aa: CASRSGNSPLHF
d_gene: NA; j_gene: TRBJ2-7; abundance: once; v_gene: TRBV7-9; CDR3nt: TGTGCCAGCAGCTTAACTCAGGGTGGATACGAGCAGTACTTC; CDR3aa: CASSLTQGGYEQYF
d_gene: TRBD1; j_gene: TRBJ2-1; abundance: few; v_gene: TRBV6-5; CDR3nt: TGTGCCAGCAGTTACGACAGGGGGAATGAGCAGTTCTTC; CDR3aa: CASSYDRGNEQFF
d_gene: NA; j_gene: TRBJ2-7; abundance: NA; v_gene: TRBV7-2; CDR3nt: TGTGCCAGCAGCTTATGGGCAGGCGATAATAACTACGAGCAGTACTTC; CDR3aa: CASSLWAGDNNYEQYF
d_gene: NA; j_gene: TRBJ2-1; abundance: few; v_gene: TRBV30; CDR3nt: TGTGCCTGGAGTACCGGGGTCAAGTTAGAGACCTACAATGAGCAGTTCTTC; CDR3aa: CAWSTGVKLETYNEQFF
d_gene: TRBD1; j_gene: TRBJ2-5; abundance: NA; v_gene: TRBV6-4; CDR3nt: TGTGCCAGCAGTGAAGGGGGCGGAAAGACCCAGTACTTC; CDR3aa: CASSEGGGKTQYF
d_gene: TRBD1; j_gene: TRBJ1-3; abundance: NA; v_gene: TRBV5-8; CDR3nt: TGTGCCAGCAGCTTGGCCGGGACAGGGCCCGGAAACACCATATATTTT; CDR3aa: CASSLAGTGPGNTIYF
d_gene: TRBD2; j_gene: TRBJ2-3; abundance: NA; v_gene: TRBV19; CDR3nt: TGTGCCAGTAATATAGCGACTAGCGGGAGAATAACGGGAGATACGCAGTATTTT; CDR3aa: CASNIATSGRITGDTQYF
d_gene: TRBD2; j_gene: TRBJ2-1; abundance: NA; v_gene: TRBV2; CDR3nt: TGTGCCAGCAGTGGACTAGCGGGAACCAATGAGCAGTTCTTC; CDR3aa: CASSGLAGTNEQFF
d_gene: NA; j_gene: TRBJ1-1; abundance: NA; v_gene: TRBV5-1; CDR3nt: TGCGCCAGCGGAGCAGGGGACCGGAACACTGAAGCTTTCTTT; CDR3aa: CASGAGDRNTEAFF
d_gene: NA; j_gene: TRBJ1-2; abundance: NA; v_gene: TRBV29-1; CDR3nt: TGCAGCGTCTCTCCCAGACTAAACTATGGCTACACCTTC; CDR3aa: CSVSPRLNYGYTF
d_gene: TRBD1; j_gene: TRBJ2-7; abundance: NA; v_gene: TRBV6-5; CDR3nt: TGTGCCAGCACAAAGGGGACAGGGGGCACCTACGAGCAGTACTTC; CDR3aa: CASTKGTGGTYEQYF
d_gene: NA; j_gene: TRBJ1-2; abundance: NA; v_gene: TRBV2; CDR3nt: TGTGCCAGCAGTGGGACTATCGGCTACACCTTC; CDR3aa: CASSGTIGYTF
d_gene: TRBD2; j_gene: TRBJ2-4; abundance: once; v_gene: TRBV19; CDR3nt: TGTGCCAGTAGTACCCTTAGGACTAGCGGGAGGGCCGTTGCCAAAAACATTCAGTACTTC; CDR3aa: CASSTLRTSGRAVAKNIQYF
d_gene: NA; j_gene: TRBJ1-1; abundance: NA; v_gene: TRBV5-8; CDR3nt: TGTGCCAGCCGATACATCACTGAAGCTTTCTTT; CDR3aa: CASRYITEAFF
d_gene: NA; j_gene: TRBJ2-3; abundance: NA; v_gene: TRBV7-2; CDR3nt: TGTGCCAGCAGCCCCAGTGCCCACACAGATACGCAGTATTTT; CDR3aa: CASSPSAHTDTQYF
d_gene: TRBD2; j_gene: TRBJ2-7; abundance: NA; v_gene: TRBV29-1; CDR3nt: TGCAGCGTTGGTTCTCGTGGGAGGGCCCCCTACGAGCAGTACTTC; CDR3aa: CSVGSRGRAPYEQYF
d_gene: TRBD1; j_gene: TRBJ1-2; abundance: NA; v_gene: TRBV4-2; CDR3nt: TGTGCCAGCAGCCAACATACCGGACAGGGGAAATTCATCGAGAGCTATGGCTACACCTTC; CDR3aa: CASSQHTGQGKFIESYGYTF
d_gene: NA; j_gene: TRBJ2-7; abundance: NA; v_gene: TRBV14; CDR3nt: TGTGCCAGCAGCCAAGATAGGCGACTAGTCTACGAGCAGTACTTC; CDR3aa: CASSQDRRLVYEQYF
d_gene: TRBD1; j_gene: TRBJ1-1; abundance: NA; v_gene: TRBV6-5; CDR3nt: TGTGCCAGCAGTTACCCCGGCCAGGGGGCTATAACTGAAGCTTTCTTT; CDR3aa: CASSYPGQGAITEAFF
d_gene: TRBD2; j_gene: TRBJ2-3; abundance: NA; v_gene: TRBV4-3; CDR3nt: TGCGCCAGCAGCCTAACCGGGACTAGCGGGAGCACAGATACGCAGTATTTT; CDR3aa: CASSLTGTSGSTDTQYF
d_gene: TRBD2; j_gene: TRBJ2-1; abundance: NA; v_gene: TRBV4-2; CDR3nt: TGTGCCAGCAGCTCCCAGTGGGGAGTGACTAGCGGGAACAATGAGCAGTTCTTC; CDR3aa: CASSSQWGVTSGNNEQFF
d_gene: TRBD2; j_gene: TRBJ2-3; abundance: NA; v_gene: TRBV11-2; CDR3nt: TGTGCCAGCAGCTCATGGACTAGCGGCCGATCTAGCACAGATACGCAGTATTTT; CDR3aa: CASSSWTSGRSSTDTQYF
d_gene: NA; j_gene: TRBJ1-2; abundance: NA; v_gene: TRBV20-1; CDR3nt: TGCAGTGCGGACTCTAGAGGTGGCTACACCTTC; CDR3aa: CSADSRGGYTF
d_gene: TRBD2; j_gene: TRBJ2-3; abundance: NA; v_gene: TRBV2; CDR3nt: TGTGCCAGCACCTCAGCGGGAGGCACAGATACGCAGTATTTT; CDR3aa: CASTSAGGTDTQYF
d_gene: TRBD1; j_gene: TRBJ1-2; abundance: NA; v_gene: TRBV2; CDR3nt: TGTGCCAGCAGTGAAGGGACAGGCCTCTTATATGGCTACACCTTC; CDR3aa: CASSEGTGLLYGYTF
d_gene: TRBD1; j_gene: TRBJ2-7; abundance: NA; v_gene: TRBV10-3; CDR3nt: TGTGCCATCAGTAGGACAGGGTCCAACGAGCAGTACTTC; CDR3aa: CAISRTGSNEQYF
d_gene: NA; j_gene: TRBJ2-1; abundance: NA; v_gene: TRBV30; CDR3nt: TGTGCCTGGAGTGGGACAACCTACAATGAGCAGTTCTTC; CDR3aa: CAWSGTTYNEQFF
d_gene: NA; j_gene: TRBJ2-7; abundance: NA; v_gene: TRBV14; CDR3nt: TGTGCCAGCAGCCAAGATCTGCGGAGCTCCTACGAGCAGTACTTC; CDR3aa: CASSQDLRSSYEQYF
d_gene: NA; j_gene: TRBJ2-7; abundance: NA; v_gene: TRBV7-9; CDR3nt: TGTGCCAGCAGCCGTGAAGGGGGTAGAAGCTACGAGCAGTACTTC; CDR3aa: CASSREGGRSYEQYF